The 26 T cell receptor beta chains reported below all come from one sample, sequenced in a study of OX40 agonist ivuxolimab in advanced cancers. TCRdb keeps only in-frame clones here, not all; method: immunoSEQ multiplex PCR. The sample has 9,500 to 14,000 clones; about 81% are singletons. The source material was CD4+ or CD8+ T cells sorted from blood, sampled in a trial of the OX40 agonist ivuxolimab. The receptors here all came from an adult with an advanced solid tumor such as melanoma, head and neck, liver or kidney cancer.

This chain connects TRBV5-1 to TRBJ2-1; D remains unclear. CDR3 length equals 14 residues. Trimming shortened V by 0 bases and J by 7 bases, and 11 bases separated the two germline ends. Germline CDR1 reads SGHRS; CDR2 reads YFSETQ. The CDR3 DNA reads TGCGCCAGCAGCTTGGCTAGAGGCAGGAATGAGCAGTTCTTC. Its translation is CASSLARGRNEQFF.

The J gene is TRBJ2-7, the V gene TRBV9; D is unresolved. Trimming took off 4 bases at V and 6 bases at J, with 23 bases between the two ends. The CDR3 length is 16 residues. Germline-derived CDR1 and CDR2 are SGDLS and YYNGEE. The CDR3 coding sequence is TGTGCCAGCAGCCCCTCATCTGGCCAGGTCGAGGTCGAGCAGTACTTC. It encodes CASSPSSGQVEVEQYF.

V and J are TRBV5-1 and TRBJ2-1; D remains ambiguous. This CDR3 has 15 amino acids. V lost 2 bases and J 0 bases, leaving 9 bases between the germline ends. CDR1 is SGHRS, CDR2 YFSETQ, per germline. The CDR3 nucleotides are TGCGCCAGCAGCTTAGCGTGGAGCTCCTACAATGAGCAGTTCTTC. It translates to CASSLAWSSYNEQFF.

The J gene is TRBJ1-6, the V gene TRBV6-1, with a tentative D call TRBD1 (5 bases). V was trimmed by 4 bases and J by 0 bases, leaving 13 bases between them. Looked up from germline, CDR1 is MNHNS and CDR2 is SASEGT. There are 17 residues in the CDR3. The DNA for the CDR3 is TGTGCCAGCAGTGGGACACTTCCGAGCTCCTATAATTCACCCCTCCACTTT. This gives the protein CASSGTLPSSYNSPLHF.

This chain uses TRBV27 with TRBJ2-7; D assignment may be TRBD1 or TRBD2 (5 bases each). The CDR3 loop spans 15 amino acids. CDR1 is MNHEY and CDR2 is SMNVEV in the germline V gene (reference sequence). Deletions cut 3 bases from V and 7 bases from J, with 19 bases between. Written as DNA, the CDR3 is TGTGCCAGCAGTTTCTCCGGGACGTTATATTGGGAGCAGTACTTC. Translated, it gives CASSFSGTLYWEQYF.

The chain links TRBV13 to TRBJ2-1, with TRBD2 as a possible D gene (6 bases). Germline-derived CDR1 and CDR2 are PRHDT and FYEKMQ (reference sequence). CDR3 length: 16 amino acids. The V gene lost 5 bases and the J gene lost 4 bases, with 18 bases spanning the gap. CDR3 protein: CASSPTGTSPYNEQFF. In DNA form, the CDR3 reads TGTGCCAGCAGCCCAACGGGGACTTCGCCTTACAATGAGCAGTTCTTC.

The chain recombines TRBV6-5 with TRBJ2-7; D is possibly TRBD2 (6 bases). From germline, CDR1 is MNHEY and CDR2 SVGAGI. This CDR3 spans 14 amino acids. The V and J ends lost 6 bases and 2 bases respectively, with 14 bases between them. The CDR3 spells CASSTPAGTYEQYF. DNA of the CDR3: TGTGCCAGCAGCACCCCCGCGGGGACCTACGAGCAGTACTTC.

V is TRBV6-6 and J is TRBJ1-3, with unresolved D. CDR3 length equals 12 residues. Germline loops: CDR1 MNHNY, CDR2 SVGAGI (reference sequence). Trimming removed 5 bases from V and 8 bases from J, with 10 bases in between. For the CDR3, the DNA is TGTGCCAGCAGTCACCTCGGGGACACCATATATTTT. Its protein is CASSHLGDTIYF.

The rearrangement joins TRBV6-6 to TRBJ2-7; D is ambiguous. This CDR3 region has 13 residues. CDR1 and CDR2 from the germline V gene are MNHNY and SVGAGI (reference sequence). The ends were cut back, 0 bases at V and 3 bases at J, with 6 bases in the middle. In DNA, the CDR3 is TGTGCCAGCAGTTACTCGCAGAACTACGAGCAGTACTTC. As protein: CASSYSQNYEQYF.

The V and J genes are TRBV7-8 and TRBJ2-1; D not certain. Trimming removed 4 bases from V and 10 bases from J, with 8 bases in between. The CDR3 runs to 11 residues. Germline V gene data show CDR1 as SGHVS and CDR2 as FQNEAQ. CDR3: CASSSGQEQFF. The CDR3 DNA follows: TGTGCCAGCAGCTCTGGTCAAGAGCAGTTCTTC.

This clone was detected once. The chain combines TRBV7-9 with TRBJ2-5, with 8 nucleotides matching TRBD1. CDR3 length: 16 residues. Trimming cost V 5 bases and J 3 bases; bases outside gene matches: 11. In germline, CDR1 is SEHNR, CDR2 FQNEAQ (reference sequence). DNA of the CDR3: TGTGCCAGCAGCAGACGTGAGTCAGGGGGCGAAGAGACCCAGTACTTC. It specifies CASSRRESGGEETQYF.

The V gene is TRBV5-5, the J gene TRBJ2-7; D gene uncertain. Germline loops: CDR1 SGHKS, CDR2 YYEKEE (reference sequence). The CDR3 loop spans 14 amino acids. The germline V and J ends were trimmed by 0 bases and 7 bases, with 14 bases remaining between them. The CDR3 DNA is TGTGCCAGCAGCTTGGAATGGGATGGTGTGGAGCAGTACTTC. The encoded protein is CASSLEWDGVEQYF.

This clone was found once. The chain employs TRBV5-1 and TRBJ2-7, with D hard to call. V lost 0 bases, J lost 3 bases, and 7 bases lay in between. The CDR3 covers 13 residues. The germline CDR1 and CDR2 sequences are SGHRS and YFSETQ. CDR3 coding DNA: TGCGCCAGCAGCTTGGGACTGAACTACGAGCAGTACTTC. Amino acids: CASSLGLNYEQYF.

This clone has only a few counts. The chain joins TRBV19 to TRBJ2-6; D gene uncertain. Trimming removed 7 bases at V and 4 bases at J, with 8 bases between. CDR3 length equals 13 residues. Germline V CDR1 and CDR2: LNHDA, SQIVND (reference sequence). The CDR3 DNA sequence: TGTGCCAGTACCATATCCGGGGCCAACGTCCTGACTTTC. Encoded protein: CASTISGANVLTF.

The rearrangement links TRBV6-1 to TRBJ2-7, with D tentatively TRBD1 or TRBD2 (7 bases each). Germline loops: CDR1 MNHNS, CDR2 SASEGT. The CDR3 has 14 amino acids. V dropped 8 bases and J dropped 0 bases, with 14 bases sitting between them. The CDR3: CASSQGGDSYEQYF. Written as DNA, the CDR3 is TGTGCCAGCTCCCAGGGGGGGGACTCCTACGAGCAGTACTTC.

The rearrangement joins TRBV9 to TRBJ2-1, with 8 bases identical to TRBD2. Germline lookup yields CDR1 SGDLS and CDR2 YYNGEE. The CDR3 has 18 amino acids. J was trimmed by 3 bases and V by 2 bases; bases with no gene match: 13. CDR3 region: CASSVPKESGGDYNEQFF. DNA for the CDR3: TGTGCCAGCAGCGTCCCCAAGGAGTCGGGGGGGGACTACAATGAGCAGTTCTTC.

The J gene is TRBJ2-7, the V gene TRBV4-1; weak D call: TRBD1 (5 bases). Germline CDR1 MGHRA, CDR2 YSYEKL. The germline V and J ends were trimmed by 0 bases and 3 bases, with 12 bases remaining between them. The CDR3 spans 15 residues. CDR3 nucleotide sequence: TGCGCCAGCAGCCAAGAAGGGGCAGGAAACTACGAGCAGTACTTC. This codes for CASSQEGAGNYEQYF.

CDR3 residues: CASSGLAGGYNEQFF. As DNA, the CDR3 is TGTGCCAGCAGCGGACTAGCGGGAGGATACAATGAGCAGTTCTTC. V usage is TRBV7-3 and J usage is TRBJ2-1, with TRBD2 matching 14 bases. The CDR3 spans 15 residues. The V gene's germline CDR1 is SGHTA and CDR2 FQGTGA. With V trimmed by 5 bases and J by 4 bases, 1 base remained unmatched.

The rearrangement joins TRBV9 to TRBJ2-1; tentatively, D is TRBD1 or TRBD2 (5 bases each). V lost 0 bases and J 9 bases, leaving 16 bases between the germline ends. Germline V gene sequence: CDR1 SGDLS, CDR2 YYNGEE. The CDR3 runs 15 residues. CDR3 nucleotides: TGTGCCAGCAGCGTAGAAGGGACCCTGAAGGGTGAGCAGTTCTTC. This encodes CASSVEGTLKGEQFF.

This chain links TRBV7-6 with TRBJ1-1; tentatively, D is TRBD1 (5 bases). This CDR3 is 13 amino acids long. With 2 bases removed from V and 1 base from J, the gap between germline ends came to 5 bases. Germline V gene sequence: CDR1 SGHVS, CDR2 FNYEAQ. The CDR3 DNA follows: TGTGCCAGCAGCTTACAGGGGAACACTGAAGCTTTCTTT. As protein: CASSLQGNTEAFF.

The chain employs TRBV27 and TRBJ2-1, with 7 bases aligning to TRBD1. This CDR3 spans 14 amino acids. Germline V gene data show CDR1 as MNHEY and CDR2 as SMNVEV (reference sequence). The V gene end was trimmed by 6 bases and the J gene end by 5 bases; junction bases not matched to a gene: 7. This chain's CDR3 is CASSQGVTDNEQFF. CDR3 in DNA: TGTGCCAGCAGCCAGGGGGTTACGGACAATGAGCAGTTCTTC.

The chain uses TRBV27 and TRBJ1-1; D is unclear. The CDR3 consists of 13 residues. Trimming pared 0 bases from V and 0 bases from J, leaving 2 bases between. CDR1 and CDR2 from the germline V gene are MNHEY and SMNVEV (reference sequence). DNA of the CDR3: TGTGCCAGCAGTTTATCGATGAACACTGAAGCTTTCTTT. Protein product: CASSLSMNTEAFF.

The chain recombines TRBV7-9 with TRBJ1-2, with 8 bases fitting TRBD1. This CDR3 comprises 14 residues. The V gene end was trimmed by 5 bases and the J gene end by 3 bases; junction bases not matched to a gene: 5. The germline CDR1 and CDR2 sequences are SEHNR and FQNEAQ (reference sequence). CDR3 residues: CASSPGQDHYGYTF. For the CDR3, the DNA is TGTGCCAGCAGCCCGGGACAGGATCACTATGGCTACACCTTC.

The gene calls are TRBV6-5 and TRBJ2-3; D perhaps matches TRBD1 (6 bases). Germline-derived CDR1 and CDR2 are MNHEY and SVGAGI. V lost 4 bases to trimming and J lost 2 bases, with 10 bases between them. The CDR3 runs to 14 residues. The CDR3 DNA reads as TGTGCCAGCAGTTGGACAGCTCTCACAGATACGCAGTATTTT. This codes for CASSWTALTDTQYF.

The chain couples TRBV6-5 to TRBJ2-1; the D gene could be TRBD1 or TRBD2 (5 bases each). CDR3 length equals 12 residues. Trimming stripped 5 bases from V and 14 bases from J, with 16 bases between. CDR1 and CDR2 (germline): MNHEY, SVGAGI. The CDR3 DNA reads TGTGCCAGCAGTACGGGGCCTAGGAGTGAGTTCTTC. This sequence encodes CASSTGPRSEFF.

The V gene is TRBV11-2, the J gene TRBJ2-7; D remains unclear. This CDR3 region has 14 residues. Germline V CDR1 and CDR2: SGHAT, FQNNGV. V lost 5 bases and J lost 0, with 11 bases in between. This chain's CDR3 is CASSLSVGSYEQYF. Written as DNA, the CDR3 is TGTGCCAGCAGCCTATCAGTGGGCTCCTACGAGCAGTACTTC.